This entry features one T cell receptor beta chain sequence. What it recognizes is unknown. Germline V CDR1 and CDR2: SGHAT, FQNNGV. There are 15 residues in the CDR3. V dropped 2 bases and J dropped 2; count of bases not matched to a gene: 6. The sample originates from a study of cytomegalovirus exposure and HLA in healthy donors. Primers included in the PCR were 60 Vbeta and 13 Jbeta primers. TCRdb's table, derived via immunoSEQ multiplex PCR, lists solely in-frame clones and lacks some. Of roughly 100,000 clones detected, 75% appear once; the ten largest clones hold more than 9%. Notes on the study in general: There were about 160 TCR beta chains listed as cytomegalovirus-associated.

The V call is TRBV11-2, the J call TRBJ2-7; 7 nucleotides agree with TRBD1. This receptor was obtained from a man aged 50-60 years in good health and CMV-seronegative. The sequenced sample consisted of PBMCs. CDR3 sequence (DNA): TGTGCCAGCAGCTTACGGACAGGACTTGCCTACGAGCAGTACTTC. It yields the protein CASSLRTGLAYEQYF.